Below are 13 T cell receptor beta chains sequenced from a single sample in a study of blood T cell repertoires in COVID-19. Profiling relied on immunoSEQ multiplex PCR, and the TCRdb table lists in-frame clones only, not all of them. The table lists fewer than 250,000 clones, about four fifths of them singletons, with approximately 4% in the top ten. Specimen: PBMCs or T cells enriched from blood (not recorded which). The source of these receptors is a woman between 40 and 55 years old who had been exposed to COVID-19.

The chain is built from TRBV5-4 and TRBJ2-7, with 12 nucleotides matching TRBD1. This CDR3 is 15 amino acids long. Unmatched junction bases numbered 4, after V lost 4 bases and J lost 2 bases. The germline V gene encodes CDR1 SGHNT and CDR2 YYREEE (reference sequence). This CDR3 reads CASSAGTGGAYEQYF. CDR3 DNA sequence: TGTGCCAGCAGCGCGGGGACAGGGGGCGCCTACGAGCAGTACTTC. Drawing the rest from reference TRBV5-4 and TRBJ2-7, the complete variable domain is ETGVTQSPTHLIKTRGQQVTLRCSSQSGHNTVSWYQQALGQGPQFIFQYYREEENGRGNFPPRFSGLQFPNYSSELNVNALELDDSALYLCASSAGTGGAYEQYFGPGTRLTVT.

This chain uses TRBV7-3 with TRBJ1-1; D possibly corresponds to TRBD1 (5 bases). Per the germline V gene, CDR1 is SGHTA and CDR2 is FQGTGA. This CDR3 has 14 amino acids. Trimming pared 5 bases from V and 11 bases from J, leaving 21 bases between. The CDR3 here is CASSPQGDSAGAFF. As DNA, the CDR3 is TGTGCCAGCAGCCCTCAGGGCGACTCTGCGGGGGCTTTCTTT.

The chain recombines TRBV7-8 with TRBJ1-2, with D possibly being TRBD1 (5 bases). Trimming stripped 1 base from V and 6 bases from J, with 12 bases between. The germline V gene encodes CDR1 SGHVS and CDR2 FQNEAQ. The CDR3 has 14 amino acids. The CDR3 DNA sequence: TGTGCCAGCAGCTTAGAAGGCCAGGGCCATGGCTACACCTTC. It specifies CASSLEGQGHGYTF.

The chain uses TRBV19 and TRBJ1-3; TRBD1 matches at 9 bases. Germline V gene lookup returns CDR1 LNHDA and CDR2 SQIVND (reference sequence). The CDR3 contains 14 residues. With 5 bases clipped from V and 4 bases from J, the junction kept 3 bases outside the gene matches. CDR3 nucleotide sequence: TGTGCCAGTAGTCAGACAGGGGGAGGAAACACCATATATTTT. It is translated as CASSQTGGGNTIYF. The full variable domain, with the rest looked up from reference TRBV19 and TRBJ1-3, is DGGITQSPKYLFRKEGQNVTLSCEQNLNHDAMYWYRQDPGQGLRLIYYSQIVNDFQKGDIAEGYSVSREKKESFPLTVTSAQKNPTAFYLCASSQTGGGNTIYFGEGSWLTVV.

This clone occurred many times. The CDR3 sequence: CASRRTGSGANVLTF. The CDR3 DNA follows: TGTGCCAGCAGACGTACAGGCTCTGGGGCCAACGTCCTGACTTTC. The J gene is TRBJ2-6, the V gene TRBV27; tentatively, D is TRBD1 (5 bases). The germline V and J ends were trimmed by 6 bases and 0 bases, with 9 bases remaining between them. CDR1 is MNHEY and CDR2 is SMNVEV in the germline V gene (reference sequence). The CDR3 spans 15 residues. Supplemented by reference TRBV27 and TRBJ2-6, the full variable domain reads EAQVTQNPRYLITVTGKKLTVTCSQNMNHEYMSWYRQDPGLGLRQIYYSMNVEVTDKGDVPEGYKVSRKEKRNFPLILESPSPNQTSLYFCASRRTGSGANVLTFGAGSRLTVL.

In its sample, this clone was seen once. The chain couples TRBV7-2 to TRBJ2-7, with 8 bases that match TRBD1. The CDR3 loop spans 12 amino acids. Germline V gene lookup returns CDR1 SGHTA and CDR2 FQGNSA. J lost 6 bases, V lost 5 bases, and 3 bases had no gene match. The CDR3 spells CASSTDRGEQYF. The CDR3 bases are TGTGCCAGCAGCACAGACAGGGGCGAGCAGTACTTC.

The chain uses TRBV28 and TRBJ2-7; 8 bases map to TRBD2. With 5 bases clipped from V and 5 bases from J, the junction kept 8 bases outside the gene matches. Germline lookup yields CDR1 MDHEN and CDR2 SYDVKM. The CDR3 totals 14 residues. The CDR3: CASSIGGARDEQYF. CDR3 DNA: TGTGCCAGCAGTATCGGGGGGGCCAGGGACGAGCAGTACTTC. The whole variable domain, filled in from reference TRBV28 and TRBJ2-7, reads DVKVTQSSRYLVKRTGEKVFLECVQDMDHENMFWYRQDPGLGLRLIYFSYDVKMKEKGDIPEGYSVSREKKERFSLILESASTNQTSMYLCASSIGGARDEQYFGPGTRLTVT.

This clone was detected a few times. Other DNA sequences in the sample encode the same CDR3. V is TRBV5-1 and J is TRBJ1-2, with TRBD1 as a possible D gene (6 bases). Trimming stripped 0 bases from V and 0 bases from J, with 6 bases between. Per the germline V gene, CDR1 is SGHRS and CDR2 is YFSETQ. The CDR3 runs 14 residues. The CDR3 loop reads CASSLGQANYGYTF. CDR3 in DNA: TGCGCCAGCAGCTTGGGACAGGCTAACTATGGCTACACCTTC.

The CDR3 bases are TGTGCCAGTAGTTGGCCTGGGGGGTACACTGAAGCTTTCTTT. It translates to CASSWPGGYTEAFF. The chain links TRBV19 to TRBJ1-1, with a weak D call TRBD1 (5 bases). The CDR3 is 14 residues long. The V and J ends lost 5 bases and 3 bases respectively, with 13 bases between them. Germline lookup yields CDR1 LNHDA and CDR2 SQIVND (reference sequence).

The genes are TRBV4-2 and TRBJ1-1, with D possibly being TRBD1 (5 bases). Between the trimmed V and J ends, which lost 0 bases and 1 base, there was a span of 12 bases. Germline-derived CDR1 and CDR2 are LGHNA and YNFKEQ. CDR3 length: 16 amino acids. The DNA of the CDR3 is TGTGCCAGCAGCCAAGAATTCGGGGGACGGAACACTGAAGCTTTCTTT. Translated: CASSQEFGGRNTEAFF.

The CDR3 DNA follows: TGTGCCAGCTCACCGGAGCGGGCCTATGGCTACACCTTC. This sequence encodes CASSPERAYGYTF. This chain uses TRBV27 with TRBJ1-2, with D unclear. V shed 8 bases and J shed 4 bases, with 14 bases lying between them. Germline CDR1 MNHEY, CDR2 SMNVEV (reference sequence). The CDR3 is 13 residues long.

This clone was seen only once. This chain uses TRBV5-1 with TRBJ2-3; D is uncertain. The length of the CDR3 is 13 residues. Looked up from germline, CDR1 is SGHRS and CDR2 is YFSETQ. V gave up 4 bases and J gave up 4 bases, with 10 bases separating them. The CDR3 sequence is CASSLAAPDTQYF. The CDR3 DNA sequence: TGCGCCAGCAGCCTTGCAGCGCCAGATACGCAGTATTTT.

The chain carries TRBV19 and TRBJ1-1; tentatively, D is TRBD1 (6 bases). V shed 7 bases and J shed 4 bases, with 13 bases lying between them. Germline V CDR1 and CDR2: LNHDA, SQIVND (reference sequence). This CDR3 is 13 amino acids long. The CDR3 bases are TGTGCCAGTACCGCCAGGGGTGGCACTGAAGCTTTCTTT. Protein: CASTARGGTEAFF. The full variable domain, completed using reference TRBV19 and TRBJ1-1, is DGGITQSPKYLFRKEGQNVTLSCEQNLNHDAMYWYRQDPGQGLRLIYYSQIVNDFQKGDIAEGYSVSREKKESFPLTVTSAQKNPTAFYLCASTARGGTEAFFGQGTRLTVV.